This T cell receptor (beta chain) comes out of a study of cytotoxic CD8 clonotypes in ibrutinib-treated CLL. This clone appeared once. Some clones are missing from TCRdb's copy, which holds only in-frame ones; the method was immunoSEQ multiplex PCR. The sample lists around 150,000 clones, roughly 88% seen once, with 3% to 3.5% in the top ten. Germline lookup yields CDR1 SGHNT and CDR2 YENEEA. V dropped 3 bases and J dropped 4; count of bases not matched to a gene: 4. The CDR3 spans 15 residues. This receptor was taken from a human donor with chronic lymphocytic leukemia. The sequences come from PBMCs, collected at disease progression, from a patient treated with ibrutinib. This chain connects TRBV11-3 to TRBJ2-1; 9 bases are shared with TRBD1. DNA for the CDR3: TGTGCCAGCAGCTTGGGGACAGGGAGATACAATGAGCAGTTCTTC. As protein: CASSLGTGRYNEQFF.